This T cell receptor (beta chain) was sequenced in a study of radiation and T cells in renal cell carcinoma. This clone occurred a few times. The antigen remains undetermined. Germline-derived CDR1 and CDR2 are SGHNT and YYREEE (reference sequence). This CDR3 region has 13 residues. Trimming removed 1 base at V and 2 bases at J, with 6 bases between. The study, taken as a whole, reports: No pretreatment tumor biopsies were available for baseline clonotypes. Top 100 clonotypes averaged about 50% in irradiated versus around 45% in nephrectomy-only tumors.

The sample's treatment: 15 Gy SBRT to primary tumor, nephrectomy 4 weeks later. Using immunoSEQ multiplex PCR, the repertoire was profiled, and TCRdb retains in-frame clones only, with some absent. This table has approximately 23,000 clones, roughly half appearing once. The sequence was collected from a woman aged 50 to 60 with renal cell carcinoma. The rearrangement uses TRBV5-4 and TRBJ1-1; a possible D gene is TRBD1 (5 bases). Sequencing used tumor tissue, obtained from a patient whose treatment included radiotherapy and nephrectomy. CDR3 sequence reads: CASSLRGNTEAFF. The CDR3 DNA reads TGTGCCAGCAGCTTGAGGGGAAACACTGAAGCTTTCTTT.